This T cell receptor (beta chain) was captured by sequencing in a study of blood T cells in healthy people across ages. A second roughly 6 to 11 cycle PCR used barcoded and J-beta primers. TCRdb re-called the 5' RACE reads through MiXCR, storing one row per CDR3 protein. The table records 1.5 million to 1.8 million distinct CDR3 sequences, roughly 43% of them present only once. Comments on this clonotype: Germline and junction disagree at one end, which may indicate a read error.

CDR3 length equals 13 residues. Caucasian individuals from Russia who were healthy and aged about 6 to 95 acted as donors. The sample consisted of blood. The TCR sequence derives from a woman between 18 and 29 years old in good health. This sequence joins TRBV12-3 or TRBV12-4 and TRBJ2-1, with D possibly being TRBD1 (6 bases). CDR3 sequence: CASRADSYSEQFF. Here the CDR3 DNA reads TGTGCCAGCAGAGCGGACAGTTACAGTGAGCAGTTCTTC.